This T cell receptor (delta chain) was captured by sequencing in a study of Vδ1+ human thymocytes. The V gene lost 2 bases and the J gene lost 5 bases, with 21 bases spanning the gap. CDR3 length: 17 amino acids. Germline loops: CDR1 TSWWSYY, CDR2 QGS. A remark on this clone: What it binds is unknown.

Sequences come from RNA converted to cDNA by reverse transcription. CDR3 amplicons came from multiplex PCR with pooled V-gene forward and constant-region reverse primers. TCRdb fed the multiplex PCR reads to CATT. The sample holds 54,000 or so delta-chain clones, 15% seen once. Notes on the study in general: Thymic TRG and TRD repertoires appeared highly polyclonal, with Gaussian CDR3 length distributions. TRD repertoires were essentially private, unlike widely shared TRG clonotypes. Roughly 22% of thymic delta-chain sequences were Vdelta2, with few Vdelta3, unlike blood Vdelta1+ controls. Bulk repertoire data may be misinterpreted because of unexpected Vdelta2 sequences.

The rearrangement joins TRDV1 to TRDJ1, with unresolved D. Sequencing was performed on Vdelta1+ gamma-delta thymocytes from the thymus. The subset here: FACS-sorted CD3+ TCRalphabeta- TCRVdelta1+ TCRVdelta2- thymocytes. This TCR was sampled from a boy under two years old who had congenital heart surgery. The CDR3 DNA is TGTGCTCTTGGGGAATCGGCAGTCCCGGGTTCGGCTGATAAACTCATCTTT. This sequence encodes CALGESAVPGSADKLIF.